Following are 15 T cell receptor beta chains from one sample sequenced in a study of spatial heterogeneity in lung cancer. TCRdb re-analysed the 5' RACE reads in MiXCR, keeping a single row per CDR3 protein. The sample contains about 5,800 distinct CDR3 sequences, about an eighth of which appear only once. Time point meaning: sample taken at primary tumor resection. This material consisted of normal lung tissue next to the tumor, taken at surgery. These receptors originate from a female donor with early-stage non-small cell lung cancer.

This clonotype counts as medium-sized. The J gene is TRBJ2-6, the V gene TRBV20-1; D is uncertain. Trimming took off 3 bases at V and 3 bases at J, with 9 bases between the two ends. The CDR3 runs 14 residues. CDR1 and CDR2 from the germline V gene are DFQATT and SNEGSKA (reference sequence). CDR3 in DNA: TGCAGTGCTAGTGGGTTCCGTGGGGCCAACGTCCTGACTTTC. Residues: CSASGFRGANVLTF.

This clonotype was seen repeatedly, ten times or more. J is TRBJ2-7 and V is TRBV3-1; unclear D gene. Germline CDR1 and CDR2: LGHDT and YNNKEL (reference sequence). The V and J ends lost 1 base and 6 bases respectively, with 4 bases between them. There are 11 residues in the CDR3. The CDR3 loop reads CASSQVGEQYF. CDR3 coding DNA: TGTGCCAGCAGCCAAGTCGGCGAGCAGTACTTC.

The rearrangement links TRBV7-2 to TRBJ2-3, with a possible D match to TRBD2 (5 bases). The germline gives CDR1 SGHTA, CDR2 FQGNSA. Trimming stripped 4 bases from V and 0 bases from J, with 11 bases between. This CDR3 region has 15 residues. The CDR3 is CASSSFGESTDTQYF. CDR3 sequence (DNA): TGTGCCAGCAGCTCGTTCGGGGAGAGCACAGATACGCAGTATTTT.

Ten or more counts support this clonotype. The genes are TRBV10-3 and TRBJ2-3; 9 nucleotides align to TRBD1. Germline CDR1 ENHRY, CDR2 SYGVKD. This CDR3 has 14 amino acids. V was clipped by 10 bases and J by 1 base; unmatched bases: 6. CDR3 protein: CATSGDRGTDTQYF. The CDR3, as DNA: TGTGCCACCAGCGGGGACAGGGGCACAGATACGCAGTATTTT.

In its sample, this clonotype is medium-sized (0.01 to 0.1%). This rearrangement joins TRBV2 to TRBJ2-7; perhaps D is TRBD1 or TRBD2 (5 bases each). The CDR3 is 14 residues long. Germline V gene data show CDR1 as SNHLY and CDR2 as FYNNEI. V lost 3 bases and J lost 7, with 16 bases in between. The CDR3 reads CASSDWRGAFEQYF. In DNA, the CDR3 is TGTGCCAGCAGTGATTGGAGAGGGGCGTTTGAGCAGTACTTC.

This clonotype has a count of ten or more. CDR3 protein: CASPPGLGTEQYF. For the CDR3, the DNA is TGTGCCAGCCCTCCGGGACTAGGTACCGAGCAGTACTTC. V is TRBV14 and J is TRBJ2-7, with 8 bases matching TRBD2. Germline trimming cut 8 bases from V and 6 bases from J; bases unmatched to any gene: 9. Germline CDR1 SGHDN, CDR2 FVKESK. The CDR3 length is 13 residues.

This clonotype was detected ten times or more. V gene TRBV12-5 combines with J gene TRBJ1-1; D remains unclear. CDR1 is LGHNT, CDR2 FRNRAP, per germline. The V end was cut by 8 bases, the J end by 5 bases, with 15 bases between. There are 13 residues in the CDR3. CDR3 DNA sequence: TGTGCTAGTCATAGAGGGCCGGGAACTGAAGCTTTCTTT. Translated, it gives CASHRGPGTEAFF.

The rearrangement links TRBV4-2 to TRBJ2-7; a weak D match, TRBD2 (5 bases). The CDR3 sequence is 14 residues long. Trimming cost V 3 bases and J 5 bases, with 14 bases left between them. Germline V lookup: CDR1 LGHNA, CDR2 YNFKEQ. CDR3 region: CASSHRGALDEQYF. The CDR3, as DNA: TGTGCCAGCAGCCACCGGGGAGCTTTGGACGAGCAGTACTTC.

This chain links TRBV7-2 with TRBJ1-2; D ambiguous. Germline V gene lookup returns CDR1 SGHTA and CDR2 FQGNSA. CDR3 size: 11 residues. Trimming shortened V by 1 base and J by 5 bases, and 2 bases separated the two germline ends. The CDR3 loop is CASSLEYGYTF. The CDR3 region has the DNA TGTGCCAGCAGCTTAGAATATGGCTACACCTTC.

This clonotype is medium-sized in the sample. CDR3 in amino acids: CASSSPSLAGVGELFF. The CDR3 coding sequence is TGTGCCAGCAGTTCGCCGAGTCTAGCGGGAGTCGGGGAGCTGTTTTTT. This chain joins TRBV28 and TRBJ2-2, with TRBD2 matching 10 bases. The germline gives CDR1 MDHEN, CDR2 SYDVKM. The CDR3 covers 16 residues. Trimming took 4 bases from V and 7 from J; bases not matched to a gene: 9. Combining the CDR3 with reference TRBV28 and TRBJ2-2 gives the whole variable domain DVKVTQSSRYLVKRTGEKVFLECVQDMDHENMFWYRQDPGLGLRLIYFSYDVKMKEKGDIPEGYSVSREKKERFSLILESASTNQTSMYLCASSSPSLAGVGELFFGEGSRLTVL.

The rearrangement links TRBV13 to TRBJ2-2; TRBD2 matches 9 bases. The CDR3 is 18 residues long. Germline V lookup: CDR1 PRHDT, CDR2 FYEKMQ (reference sequence). J gave up 3 bases and V 5 bases, and 13 bases lay outside the gene matches. The CDR3 bases are TGTGCCAGCAGCGGCAGCGGGGGGAGAGGAACCCACACCGGGGAGCTGTTTTTT. Amino acids: CASSGSGGRGTHTGELFF.

This clonotype has ten or more counts. The chain has TRBV7-2 and TRBJ2-1, with D tentatively TRBD1 (5 bases). The germline gives CDR1 SGHTA, CDR2 FQGNSA. Trimming shortened V by 2 bases and J by 7 bases, and 15 bases separated the two germline ends. The CDR3 extends over 15 amino acids. CDR3 sequence reads: CASSLQDNPENEQFF. In nucleotides, the CDR3 is TGTGCCAGCAGCTTACAGGACAACCCCGAGAATGAGCAGTTCTTC.

This clonotype was found many times. This rearrangement joins TRBV19 to TRBJ1-5; TRBD1 is a possible D gene (6 bases). This CDR3 is built from 18 residues. Trimming stripped 6 bases from V and 2 bases from J, with 23 bases between. In germline, CDR1 is LNHDA, CDR2 SQIVND (reference sequence). In DNA form, the CDR3 reads TGTGCCAGTAGCACAGGGATTTTTGCAATAAGCGGCAATCAGCCCCAGCATTTT. Its protein is CASSTGIFAISGNQPQHF.

V gene TRBV6-1 combines with J gene TRBJ1-1, with no clear D. The CDR3 consists of 13 residues. Between the trimmed V and J ends, which lost 8 bases and 3 bases, there was a span of 13 bases. The germline gives CDR1 MNHNS, CDR2 SASEGT. The CDR3 loop is CASPRELDTEAFF. CDR3 sequence (DNA): TGTGCCAGCCCAAGGGAGCTGGACACTGAAGCTTTCTTT.

Sample share makes this clonotype medium-sized. This chain joins TRBV12-3 or TRBV12-4 and TRBJ2-7; perhaps TRBD1 as D (5 bases). This CDR3 is built from 11 residues. V was cut by 3 bases and J by 6 bases, with 6 bases left in between. In DNA form, the CDR3 reads TGTGCCAGCAGTTTTGGGGCCGAGCAGTACGTC. This encodes CASSFGAEQYV.